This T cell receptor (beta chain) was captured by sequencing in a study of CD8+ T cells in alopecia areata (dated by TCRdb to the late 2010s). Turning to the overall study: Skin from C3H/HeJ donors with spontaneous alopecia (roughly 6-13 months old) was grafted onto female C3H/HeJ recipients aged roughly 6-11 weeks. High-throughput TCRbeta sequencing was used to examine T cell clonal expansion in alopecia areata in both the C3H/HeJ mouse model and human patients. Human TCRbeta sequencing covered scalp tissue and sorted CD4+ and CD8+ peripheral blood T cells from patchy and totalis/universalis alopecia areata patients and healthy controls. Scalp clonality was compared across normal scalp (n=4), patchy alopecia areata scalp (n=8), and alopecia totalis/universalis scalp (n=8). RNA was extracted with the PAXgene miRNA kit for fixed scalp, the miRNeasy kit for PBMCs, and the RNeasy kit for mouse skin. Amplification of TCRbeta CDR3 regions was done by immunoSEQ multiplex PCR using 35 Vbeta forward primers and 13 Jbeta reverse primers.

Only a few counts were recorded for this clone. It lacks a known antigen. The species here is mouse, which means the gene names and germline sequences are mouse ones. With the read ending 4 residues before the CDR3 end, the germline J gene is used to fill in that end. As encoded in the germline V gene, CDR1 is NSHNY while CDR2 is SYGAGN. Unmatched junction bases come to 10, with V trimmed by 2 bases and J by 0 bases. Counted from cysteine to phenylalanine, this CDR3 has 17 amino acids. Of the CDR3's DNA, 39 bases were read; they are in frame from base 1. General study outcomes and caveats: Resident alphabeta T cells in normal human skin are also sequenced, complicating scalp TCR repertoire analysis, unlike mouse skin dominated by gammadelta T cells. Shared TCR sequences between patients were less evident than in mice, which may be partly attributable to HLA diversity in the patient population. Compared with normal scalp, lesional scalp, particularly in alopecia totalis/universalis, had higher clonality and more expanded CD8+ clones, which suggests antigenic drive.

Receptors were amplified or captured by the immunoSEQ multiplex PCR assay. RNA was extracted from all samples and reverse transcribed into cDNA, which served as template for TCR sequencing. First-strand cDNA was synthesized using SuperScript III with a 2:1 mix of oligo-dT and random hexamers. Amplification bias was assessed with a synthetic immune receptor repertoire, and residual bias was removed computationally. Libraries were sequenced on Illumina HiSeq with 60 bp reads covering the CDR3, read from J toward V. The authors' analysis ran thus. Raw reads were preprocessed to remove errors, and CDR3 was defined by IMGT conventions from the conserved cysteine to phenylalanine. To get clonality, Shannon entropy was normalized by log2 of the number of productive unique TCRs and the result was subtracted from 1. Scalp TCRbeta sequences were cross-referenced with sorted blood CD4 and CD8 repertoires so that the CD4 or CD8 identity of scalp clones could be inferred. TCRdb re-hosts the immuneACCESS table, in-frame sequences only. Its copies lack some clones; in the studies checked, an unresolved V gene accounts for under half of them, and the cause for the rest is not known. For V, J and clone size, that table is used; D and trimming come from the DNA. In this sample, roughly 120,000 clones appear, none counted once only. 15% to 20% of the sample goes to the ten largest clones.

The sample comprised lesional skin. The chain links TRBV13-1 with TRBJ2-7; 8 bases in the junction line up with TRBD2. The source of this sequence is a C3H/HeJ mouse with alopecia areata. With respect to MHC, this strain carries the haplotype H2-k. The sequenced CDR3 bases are TGTGCCAGCAGTGACTGGGGGGTCCATAGGAGCTCCTAT. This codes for CASSDWGVHRSSY. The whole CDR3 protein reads CASSDWGVHRSSYEQYF.